This is a list of T cell receptor beta chains from one sample in a study of T cell repertoires in cytomegalovirus infection. One entry per CDR3 protein results from TCRdb running MiXCR on the reads. Of some 280,000 distinct CDR3 sequences in the sample, about an eighth were seen once. Sequences were obtained from PBMCs. The receptors derive from a human donor in good health (CMV status not recorded). Some clones in this sample may be carry-over from other donors' samples. Each CDR3 is given with its conserved first and last residue. The order of the fields is J gene, V gene, CDR3 protein.

>TRBJ2-2|TRBV6-1
CATAGLAGVGGELFF
>TRBJ1-2|TRBV7-2
CASSLEGQGVDGYTF
>TRBJ2-3|TRBV20-1
CSARSAGNADTQYF
>TRBJ1-6|TRBV7-3
CASSLLASSSPLHF
>TRBJ2-7|TRBV4-1
CASSQTRDQARGEQYF
>TRBJ2-1|TRBV29-1
CSVWGGGGGVYNEQFF
>TRBJ2-1|TRBV15
CATSRDRRTTFSDEQFF
>TRBJ1-4|TRBV7-9
CASSLGQGKATNEKLFF
>TRBJ2-7|TRBV12-3/TRBV12-4
CASSLAGSVGEQYF
>TRBJ2-1|TRBV11-2
CASSPLVPGYNEQFF
>TRBJ2-5|TRBV7-2
CASSSVSGGASETQYF
>TRBJ1-5|TRBV12-3/TRBV12-4
CASSLPLSNQPQHF
>TRBJ1-1|TRBV7-9
CASAGYTEAFF
>TRBJ2-5|TRBV2
CASSEALRQAGKKETQYF
>TRBJ1-5|TRBV27
CASSRQGNDQPQHF
>TRBJ2-3|TRBV7-3
CASSPPGSTDTQYF
>TRBJ2-3|TRBV9
CASSGGTSTDTQYF
>TRBJ2-3|TRBV7-3
CASSLEGRGGDTQYF
>TRBJ2-5|TRBV28
CASSSGQAGETQYF
>TRBJ1-5|TRBV20-1
CSARDLRGSGNQPQHF
>TRBJ2-7|TRBV28
CASSPLGEQYF
>TRBJ2-7|TRBV20-1
CSAGRGQGGYEQYF
>TRBJ2-1|TRBV20-1
CSARDFGTSPYNEQFF
>TRBJ1-2|TRBV20-1
CSAREGSTQGYTF
>TRBJ2-1|TRBV12-3/TRBV12-4
CASSLAPPYNEQFF
>TRBJ1-2|TRBV28
CASSRDRGYGYTF